The entry below gives a single T cell receptor (beta chain) sequence along with its context. Its target is unknown. These data originate in a study of cytomegalovirus exposure and HLA in healthy donors. Study results and limitations: Among the most significant clusters, several appeared linked to common viral pathogens in a later analysis.

The PCR used 60 Vbeta and 13 Jbeta primers. Assay: immunoSEQ multiplex PCR; the TCRdb copy retains only in-frame clones and omits some. In the table there are around 140,000 clones, approximately 78% of which are singletons. The TCR sequence derives from a female donor in good health and CMV-seronegative. The sequenced sample was PBMCs.

The CDR3 reads CASSIGTGYPYEQYF. The CDR3, as DNA: TGTGCCAGCAGTATAGGGACAGGGTATCCCTACGAGCAGTACTTC. The rearrangement links TRBV5-6 to TRBJ2-7, with 9 bases aligning to TRBD1. CDR1 is SGHDT, CDR2 YYEEEE, per germline. V lost 5 bases, J lost 2 bases, and 8 bases stayed unmatched. CDR3 length: 15 residues.